This TCR beta chain is from a study of metastatic and nonmetastatic thyroid tumors. At the level of the study: Repertoires from malignant and benign thyroid patients were compared across blood and tumor or nodule tissue.

Deletions cut 1 base from V and 5 bases from J, with 11 bases between. The CDR3 contains 15 residues. Germline values: CDR1 SGHTA, CDR2 FQGNSA. About this clone itself: Its antigen is undetermined.

Findings of the study overall: When malignant thyroid tumors were compared with benign nodules, TCR beta diversity was reportedly significantly higher in the malignant tumors. This held in both blood and tumor samples.

Original analysis: Clinicopathological groups differed in CDR3, with these differences serving to build a distant-metastasis classifier for papillary thyroid cancer. TCRdb re-clonotyped the PCR reads through MiXCR. TCRdb, rather than the study authors, made the V and J calls. Counted here are around 18,000 clones, 21% occurring once; the ten biggest clones make up over 15%. All patients were treatment-naive before thyroid surgery. The genes are TRBV7-2 and TRBJ2-2; tentative D call: TRBD2 (6 bases). This clonotype was obtained from a female donor with papillary thyroid cancer or a benign thyroid nodule (not recorded which). Some clones in this sample may be carry-over from other donors' samples. The sequencing sample was made of tumor tissue. The CDR3 nucleotides are TGTGCCAGCAGCTTAGAGGAGGGTGGAACCGGGGAGCTGTTTTTT. It encodes CASSLEEGGTGELFF.